This T cell receptor beta chain was sequenced in a study of blood T cells in healthy people across ages. Points on this clonotype: What it binds is not known.

A second PCR of roughly 6 to 12 cycles used a sample-barcoded 5' primer and a J-beta primer mix. Using its own MiXCR run on the 5' RACE reads, TCRdb lists one record per CDR3 protein. Of about 1.5 million distinct CDR3 sequences in the sample, 35% to 45% were seen once. J was trimmed by 0 bases and V by 0 bases; bases with no gene match: 13. CDR3 length equals 19 residues. CDR1 and CDR2 from the germline V gene are LGHDT and YNNKEL (reference sequence). Regarding the study as a whole: Unsorted PBMC input precluded a conclusive naive versus antigen-experienced comparison.

This TCR was recovered from a woman aged 18 to 35 in good health. This rearrangement joins TRBV3-1 to TRBJ1-1; 7 bases line up with TRBD1. What was sequenced was blood. The CDR3 DNA reads as TGTGCCAGCAGCCAAGAATCGGGGCTGGGACAGCCTATGAACACTGAAGCTTTCTTT. Its protein is CASSQESGLGQPMNTEAFF. The whole variable domain, remainder taken from reference TRBV3-1 and TRBJ1-1, is DTAVSQTPKYLVTQMGNDKSIKCEQNLGHDTMYWYKQDSKKFLKIMFSYNNKELIINETVPNRFSPKSPDKAHLNLHINSLELGDSAVYFCASSQESGLGQPMNTEAFFGQGTRLTVV.